A selection of T cell receptor beta chains follows, all from one sample in a study of T cell responses to AZD1222 COVID-19 vaccine. The protocol was immunoSEQ multiplex PCR, while the TCRdb copy is restricted to in-frame clones and leaves out a portion. The data show tens of thousands of clones, about 89% seen once. This material consisted of peripheral blood, taken 28 days after the second AZD1222 dose. The receptors stem from an adult who received the AZD1222 COVID-19 vaccine. CDR3s include the opening cysteine and the closing phenylalanine or tryptophan.

v_gene	j_gene	CDR3aa
TRBV19	TRBJ1-2	CASSTGTAPNYGYTF
TRBV19	TRBJ2-7	CASSSTGALAEQYF
TRBV5-4	TRBJ2-5	CASSGTGTAMWETQYF
TRBV13	TRBJ1-6	CASSLGSHGMTPLHF
TRBV18	TRBJ1-1	CASSPPGTGVNTEAFF
TRBV6-5	TRBJ2-5	CASRTGHTPGQYF
TRBV5-1	TRBJ2-4	CASSFSGRKNIQYF
TRBV6-5	TRBJ1-1	CASSSPGRMNTEAFF
TRBV4-2	TRBJ2-6	CASSQVQSGANVLTF
TRBV18	TRBJ1-2	CASSLNSYAYGYTF
TRBV7-3	TRBJ2-5	CASSSTPQETQYF
TRBV7-2	TRBJ2-3	CASSLVFLAGGATDTQYF
TRBV12-5	TRBJ1-3	CASGSGGGTGNTIYF
TRBV11-2	TRBJ1-3	CASSLGRGFGNTIYF
TRBV3-1/TRBV3-2	TRBJ1-2	CASSQVPTEGYTF
TRBV27	TRBJ2-2	CASTLLTGTRELFF
TRBV18	TRBJ1-2	CASSPGQGRANYGYTF
TRBV6-2/TRBV6-3	TRBJ2-7	CASSYRQGLEQYF
TRBV2	TRBJ2-7	CAQGRPSYEQYF
TRBV5-6	TRBJ1-2	CASSLADRDGYGYTF
TRBV15	TRBJ1-3	CATSTGNSGNTIYF
TRBV18	TRBJ1-2	CASSPPGSLAQGGGYTF
TRBV4-1	TRBJ2-1	CASTPNSGATYNEQFF
TRBV27	TRBJ1-1	CASSFVGGTEAFF
TRBV5-4	TRBJ1-2	CASKIDRTIYGYTF
TRBV6-1	TRBJ2-5	CASSEAPITPGQETQYF
TRBV19	TRBJ2-6	CASSLWSGTGTSSGANVLTF
TRBV5-8	TRBJ1-2	CASSTTGDRGFDGYTF
TRBV15	TRBJ2-1	CATSSAPANEQFF
TRBV5-1	TRBJ2-7	CASSPGGGGRAEEQYF
TRBV19	TRBJ1-4	CASSIGDRGVDSEKLFF
TRBV7-2	TRBJ1-5	CASARTALQPQHF
TRBV5-4	TRBJ1-1	CASSRPNRGPANTEAFF
TRBV6-2/TRBV6-3	TRBJ1-2	CASSYSGQTVYGYTF
TRBV2	TRBJ2-7	CASTPRGPFYEQYF
TRBV6-5	TRBJ1-1	CASSYSTLYTEAFF
TRBV25-1	TRBJ1-2	CASSRDIQGYGYTF
TRBV6-5	TRBJ2-2	CASRTGTSVPGELFF
TRBV3-1/TRBV3-2	TRBJ1-1	CASSPGTVNTEAFF
TRBV5-4	TRBJ1-4	CASSSSGGRLFF
TRBV11-2	TRBJ2-1	CASSNRQGADNEQFF
TRBV6-5	TRBJ2-2	CASSTSGTSAGELFF
TRBV4-1	TRBJ1-2	CASSQESRQPNYGYTF
TRBV2	TRBJ2-2	CASRGQRNTGELFF
TRBV6-5	TRBJ1-2	CASKGQGAYYGYTF
TRBV10-3	TRBJ2-1	CAISVFETRGEQFF
TRBV3-1/TRBV3-2	TRBJ2-3	CASSQGQVSTDTQYF
TRBV30	TRBJ1-1	CAWGMTGNTEAFF
TRBV5-1	TRBJ1-4	CASSFTASNEKLFF
TRBV5-8	TRBJ2-7	CASSFSATVAYEQYF
TRBV7-9	TRBJ2-5	CASSKERGGETQYF
TRBV5-1	TRBJ2-1	CASSLEWGASYNEQFF
TRBV12-3/TRBV12-4	TRBJ1-1	CASSPDHTEAFF
TRBV3-1/TRBV3-2	TRBJ2-7	CASSQAMGSYEQYF
TRBV18	TRBJ2-7	CASSPQYAGETYEQYF
TRBV28	TRBJ1-2	CASSLGAGGFYGYTF
TRBV27	TRBJ1-2	CATRPGDIKCGYTF
TRBV7-2	TRBJ1-1	CASSVLQGGNTEAFF
TRBV6-5	TRBJ1-4	CASSLDRVNEKLFF
TRBV11-2	TRBJ2-5	CASSLVGSLKETQYF